This entry lists 4 T cell receptor beta chains sequenced from one sample in a study of beta chain features in type 1 diabetes. Study observations and caveats: The study found moderately but significantly shorter TCRB CDR3s in all four CD4+ subsets of Type 1 diabetes patients.

Expressed TCRB transcripts were sequenced because the isolated RNA had all been reverse transcribed beforehand. The protocol was immunoSEQ multiplex PCR, while the TCRdb copy is restricted to in-frame clones and leaves out a portion. The sample comprises a few hundred thousand clones, around 10% of which are singletons, and 0.45% to 0.65% rests with the top ten. The antigens of these receptors remain unknown. The specimen sequenced was central memory CD4+ T cells from blood. These receptors all stem from a man aged 25 to 40 with type 1 diabetes.

The chain carries TRBV5-8 and TRBJ1-3; D might be TRBD1 (5 bases). Germline assignment: CDR1 SGHTS and CDR2 YDEGEE. This CDR3 is built from 15 residues. V was shortened by 3 bases and J by 0 bases, with 10 bases between the two germline ends. The CDR3 loop is CASSWGELSGNTIYF. DNA of the CDR3: TGTGCCAGCAGCTGGGGGGAACTCTCTGGAAACACCATATATTTT.

This clone was counted between two and nine times. The chain uses TRBV6-5 and TRBJ2-7; either TRBD1 or TRBD2 may supply D (6 bases each). Looked up from germline, CDR1 is MNHEY and CDR2 is SVGAGI. V dropped 7 bases and J dropped 2 bases, with 9 bases sitting between them. This CDR3 contains 12 residues. The DNA of the CDR3 is TGTGCCAGCAAGGGGGGAACCTACGAGCAGTACTTC. It yields the protein CASKGGTYEQYF.

V usage is TRBV18 and J usage is TRBJ2-1; 8 nucleotides align to TRBD1. V lost 5 bases, J lost 9 bases, and 15 bases stayed unmatched. Germline values: CDR1 KGHSH, CDR2 LQKENI. This CDR3 has 16 residues. Here the CDR3 reads CASSSGTGNPWGEQFF. The CDR3 coding sequence is TGTGCCAGCTCATCCGGGACAGGAAACCCATGGGGTGAGCAGTTCTTC.

The rearrangement links TRBV7-9 to TRBJ2-2; 12 bases map to TRBD2. The CDR3 loop spans 16 amino acids. Per the germline V gene, CDR1 is SEHNR and CDR2 is FQNEAQ (reference sequence). The V and J ends lost 5 bases and 1 base, in that order; junction bases with no gene match: 2. CDR3 sequence reads: CASSQTSGRNTGELFF. The CDR3 DNA reads as TGTGCCAGCAGCCAGACTAGCGGGAGGAACACCGGGGAGCTGTTTTTT.